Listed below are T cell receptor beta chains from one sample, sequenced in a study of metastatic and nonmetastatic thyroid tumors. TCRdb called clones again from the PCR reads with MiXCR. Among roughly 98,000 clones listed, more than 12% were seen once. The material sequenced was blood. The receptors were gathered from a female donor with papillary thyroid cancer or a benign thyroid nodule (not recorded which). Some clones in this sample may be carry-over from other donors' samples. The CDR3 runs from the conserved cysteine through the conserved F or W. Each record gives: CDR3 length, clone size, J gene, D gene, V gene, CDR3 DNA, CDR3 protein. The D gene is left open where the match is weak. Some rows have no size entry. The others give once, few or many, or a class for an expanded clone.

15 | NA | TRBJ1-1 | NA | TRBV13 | TGTGCCAGCAGCGACGGCTTGCTTGAGGGCACTGAAGCTTTCTTT | CASSDGLLEGTEAFF
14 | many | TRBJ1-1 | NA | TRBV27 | TGTGCCAGCAGGGGGGGGTTGGGGAACACTGAAGCTTTCTTT | CASRGGLGNTEAFF
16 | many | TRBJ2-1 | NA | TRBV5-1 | TGCGCCAGCAGCTTGGGGTCAGCCCGCTCCTACAATGAGCAGTTCTTC | CASSLGSARSYNEQFF
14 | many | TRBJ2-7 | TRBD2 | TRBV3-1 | TGTGCCAGCAGCCAAGGAGCGGGGACCTACGAGCAGTACTTC | CASSQGAGTYEQYF
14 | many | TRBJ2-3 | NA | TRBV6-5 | TGTGCCAGCAGTTACCGGCATGGCACAGATACGCAGTATTTT | CASSYRHGTDTQYF
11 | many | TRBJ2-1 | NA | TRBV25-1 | TGTGCCAGCAGCCTGGGCGGTGAGCAGTTCTTC | CASSLGGEQFF
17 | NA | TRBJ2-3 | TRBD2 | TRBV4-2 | TGTGCCAGCAGCCCTAGACTAGCGGGGGCCTCTGGGGATACGCAGTATTTT | CASSPRLAGASGDTQYF
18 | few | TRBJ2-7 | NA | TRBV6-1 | TGTGCCAGCAGTAAGATGCCGGGAGATCTAACACCAAAGTTGGAGCAGTACTTC | CASSKMPGDLTPKLEQYF
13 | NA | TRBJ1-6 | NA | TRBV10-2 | TGCGCCAGCAGTGGCGGAGAGGGACCACCCCTCCACTTT | CASSGGEGPPLHF
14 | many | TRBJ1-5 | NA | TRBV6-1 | TGTGCCAGCAGTGAACAGGGCTTCAATCAGCCCCAGCATTTT | CASSEQGFNQPQHF
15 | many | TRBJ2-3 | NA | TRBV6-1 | TGTGCCAGCAGTGAATGGGGGGCCTTCACAGATACGCAGTATTTT | CASSEWGAFTDTQYF
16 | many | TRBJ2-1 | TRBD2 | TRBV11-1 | TGTGCCAGCATGCGTTCCGGGGGGGCCGGGACCAATGAGCAGTTCTTC | CASMRSGGAGTNEQFF
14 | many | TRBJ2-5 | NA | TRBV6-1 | TGTGCCAGCACCCGGGCCCCCGCTTCCGAGACCCAGTACTTC | CASTRAPASETQYF
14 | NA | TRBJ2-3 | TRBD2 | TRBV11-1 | TGTGCCAGCAGCTTAGAGAGCGGGAGTTATACGCAGTATTTT | CASSLESGSYTQYF
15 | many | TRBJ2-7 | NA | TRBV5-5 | TGTGCCAGCAGCTTGGCCCCAGGGGAACGGTACGAGCAGTACTTC | CASSLAPGERYEQYF